This TCR beta chain was captured by sequencing in a study of T-cell reconstitution after alpha-beta-depleted transplantation in children. Study-wide results and caveats: T-cell counts and diversity were attributed mostly to newly produced T cells one year after transplant. Reported findings indicate that, about two months after transplant, alpha-beta T cells came from several hundred expanded clones, which were derived from non-depleted graft cells. At day 60, the high TCRbeta diversity found in some patients originated from recipient T cells and thymic progenitors that had survived.

V was clipped by 5 bases and J by 4 bases, with 18 bases between them. Germline CDR1 is SGHTA and CDR2 is FQGTGA. This CDR3 has 15 residues. Unique molecular identifiers were used to barcode this TCRbeta library. Each CDR3 protein gets one entry after TCRdb re-called the PCR reads with MiXCR. This sample has some 310,000 distinct CDR3 sequences; approximately 20% occur once, and the top ten carry 11%. To note about this clonotype: Its cognate antigen is unknown.

J is TRBJ2-7 and V is TRBV7-3, with a tentative D call TRBD1 (5 bases). The clonotype was recovered from a male patient under 18 who had a stem cell transplant for acute lymphoblastic leukemia, so the T cells may come from the graft donor. This specimen was PBMCs, mostly from graft donor cells, taken 180 days after TCRalphabeta/CD19-depleted stem cell transplant. The CDR3 reads CASSVRLGPGYEQYF. CDR3 DNA: TGTGCCAGCAGCGTACGACTGGGTCCAGGGTACGAGCAGTACTTC.